This record concerns one TCR beta chain sequence. The data are from a study of blood T cell repertoires in COVID-19. Cohorts were based on clinical histories the participants reported. Looked up from germline, CDR1 is LGHNA and CDR2 is YSLEER. The CDR3 spans 15 residues. The V gene lost 0 bases and the J gene lost 5 bases, with 8 bases spanning the gap. Produced via immunoSEQ multiplex PCR; TCRdb's table is partial and in-frame only. The data hold approximately 200,000 clones, with about 90% observed a single time. The sequence came from a young man who had recovered from COVID-19. Material: PBMCs or T cells enriched from blood (not recorded which). This chain joins TRBV4-3 and TRBJ1-6, with D possibly TRBD1 on 6 matching bases. The CDR3 region has the DNA TGCGCCAGCAGCCAAGACTGGGACAATAATTCACCCCTCCACTTT. Translation gives CASSQDWDNNSPLHF.